This paragraph covers one T cell receptor beta chain sequence. Its target is unknown. In the same sample, other DNA sequences code for this CDR3. V gave up 6 bases and J gave up 3 bases, with 6 bases separating them. Per germline, CDR1 MNHEY and CDR2 SVGAGI. The CDR3 runs to 12 residues. This sample stems from a study of shared clonotypes between healthy human individuals. As for the study in general: Three CD4 naive, three CD4 memory, two CD8 naive and one CD8 memory plate were used per donor. Study results and caveats: Depth was large, yet rarefaction showed that sorted-subset sequencing was incomplete. Clonotype sharing among donors was thought likely to change with sequencing depth.

Sequencing was performed with immunoSEQ multiplex PCR; in TCRdb, only in-frame clones are kept and a portion is missing. The sample comprises over 2 million clones, about 95% of which are singletons, and about 1.1% rests with the top ten. Naive CD8 cells lacked CD45RO and underwent positive selection for CCR7, leaving out terminally differentiated effector memory CD45RA+ cells. Healthy HIV-negative adults without recent acute infections or vaccinations served as donors. This TCR came from a man aged 18-30 years in good health. V is TRBV6-5 and J is TRBJ2-1; D gene uncertain. The sequenced material came from naive CD8+ T cells sorted from blood. The CDR3 spells CASSPDYNEQFF. In nucleotides, the CDR3 is TGTGCCAGCAGCCCCGACTACAATGAGCAGTTCTTC.